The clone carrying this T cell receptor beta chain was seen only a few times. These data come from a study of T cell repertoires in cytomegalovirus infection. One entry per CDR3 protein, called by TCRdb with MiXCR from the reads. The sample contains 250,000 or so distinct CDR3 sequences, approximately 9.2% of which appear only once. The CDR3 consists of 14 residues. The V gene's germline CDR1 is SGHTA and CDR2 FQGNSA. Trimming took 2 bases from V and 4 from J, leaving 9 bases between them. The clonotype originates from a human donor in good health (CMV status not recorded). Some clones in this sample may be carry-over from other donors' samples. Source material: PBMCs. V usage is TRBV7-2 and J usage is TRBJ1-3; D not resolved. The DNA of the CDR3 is TGTGCCAGCAGCTTATGGGCCGAAGGAAACACCATATATTTT. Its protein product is CASSLWAEGNTIYF.